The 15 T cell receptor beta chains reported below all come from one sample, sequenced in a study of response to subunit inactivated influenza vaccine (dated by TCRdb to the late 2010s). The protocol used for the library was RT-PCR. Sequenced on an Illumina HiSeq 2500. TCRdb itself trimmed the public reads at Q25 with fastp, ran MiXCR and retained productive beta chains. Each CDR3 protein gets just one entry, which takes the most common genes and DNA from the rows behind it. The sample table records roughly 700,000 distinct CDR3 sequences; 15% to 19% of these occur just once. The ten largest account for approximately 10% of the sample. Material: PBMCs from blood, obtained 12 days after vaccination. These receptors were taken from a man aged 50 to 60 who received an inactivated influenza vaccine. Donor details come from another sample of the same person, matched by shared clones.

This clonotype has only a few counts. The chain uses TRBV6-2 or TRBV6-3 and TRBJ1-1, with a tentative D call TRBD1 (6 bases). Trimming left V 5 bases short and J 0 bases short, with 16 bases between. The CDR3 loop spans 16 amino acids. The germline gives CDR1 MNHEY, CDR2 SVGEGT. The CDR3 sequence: CASSVRNGQMNTEAFF. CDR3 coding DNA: TGTGCCAGCAGTGTACGAAATGGACAGATGAACACTGAAGCTTTCTTT.

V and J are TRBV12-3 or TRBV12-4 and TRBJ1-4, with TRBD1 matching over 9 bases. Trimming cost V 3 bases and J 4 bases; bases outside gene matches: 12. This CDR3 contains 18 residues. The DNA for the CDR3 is TGTGCCAGCAGTTTCACCGGGACAGGGCGAACCCTTAATGAAAAACTGTTTTTT. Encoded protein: CASSFTGTGRTLNEKLFF.

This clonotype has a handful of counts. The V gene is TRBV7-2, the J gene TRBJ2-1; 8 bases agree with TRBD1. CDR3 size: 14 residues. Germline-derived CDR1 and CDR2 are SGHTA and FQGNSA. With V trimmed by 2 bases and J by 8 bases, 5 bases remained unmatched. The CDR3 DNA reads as TGTGCCAGCAGCTTATGGACAGGGAACGATGAGCAGTTCTTC. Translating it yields CASSLWTGNDEQFF.

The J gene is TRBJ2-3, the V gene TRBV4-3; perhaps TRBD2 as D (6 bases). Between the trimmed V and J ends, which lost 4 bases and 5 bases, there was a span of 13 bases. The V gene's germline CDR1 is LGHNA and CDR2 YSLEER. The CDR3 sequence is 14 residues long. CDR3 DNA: TGCGCCAGCAGCCGCAGGGAGGAAGGAGATACGCAGTATTTT. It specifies CASSRREEGDTQYF.

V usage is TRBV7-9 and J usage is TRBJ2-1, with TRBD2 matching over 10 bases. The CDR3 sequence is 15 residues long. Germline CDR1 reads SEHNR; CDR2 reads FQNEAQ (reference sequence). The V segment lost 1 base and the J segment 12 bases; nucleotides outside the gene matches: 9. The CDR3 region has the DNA TGTGCCAGCAGCTTAGTTTCTAGCGGGAGCCCTTGGCAGTTCTTC. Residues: CASSLVSSGSPWQFF.

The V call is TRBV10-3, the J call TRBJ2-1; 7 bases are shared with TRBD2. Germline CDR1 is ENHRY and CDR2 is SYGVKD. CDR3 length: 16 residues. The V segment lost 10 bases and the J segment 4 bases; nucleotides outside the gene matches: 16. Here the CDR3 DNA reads TGTGCCACGGGCTGTGGCGGGGGAACCCAATACAATGAGCAGTTCTTC. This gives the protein CATGCGGGTQYNEQFF.

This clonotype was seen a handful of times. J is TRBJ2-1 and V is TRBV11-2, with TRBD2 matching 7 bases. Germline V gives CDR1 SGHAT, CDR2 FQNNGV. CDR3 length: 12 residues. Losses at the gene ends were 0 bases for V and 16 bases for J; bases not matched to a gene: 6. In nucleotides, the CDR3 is TGTGCCAGCAGCTTAGATGGGACTACTAATTTCTTC. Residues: CASSLDGTTNFF.

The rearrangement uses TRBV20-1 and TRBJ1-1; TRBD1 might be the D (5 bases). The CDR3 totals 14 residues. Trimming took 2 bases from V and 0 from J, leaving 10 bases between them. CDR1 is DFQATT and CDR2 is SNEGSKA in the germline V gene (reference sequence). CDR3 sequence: CSARSVTVNTEAFF. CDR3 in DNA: TGCAGTGCTAGAAGCGTGACAGTGAACACTGAAGCTTTCTTT.

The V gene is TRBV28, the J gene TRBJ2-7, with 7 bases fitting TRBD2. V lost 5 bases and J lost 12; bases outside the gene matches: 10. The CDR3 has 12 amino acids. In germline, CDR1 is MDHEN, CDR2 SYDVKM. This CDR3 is CASSPRVSGPYF. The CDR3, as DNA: TGTGCCAGCAGTCCCCGTGTTAGCGGGCCGTACTTC. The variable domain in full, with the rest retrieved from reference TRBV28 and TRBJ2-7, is DVKVTQSSRYLVKRTGEKVFLECVQDMDHENMFWYRQDPGLGLRLIYFSYDVKMKEKGDIPEGYSVSREKKERFSLILESASTNQTSMYLCASSPRVSGPYFGPGTRLTVT.

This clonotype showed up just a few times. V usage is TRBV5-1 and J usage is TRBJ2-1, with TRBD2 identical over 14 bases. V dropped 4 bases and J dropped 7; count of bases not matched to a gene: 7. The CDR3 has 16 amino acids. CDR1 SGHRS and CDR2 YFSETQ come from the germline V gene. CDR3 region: CASSVRLAGGSNEQFF. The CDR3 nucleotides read TGCGCCAGCAGCGTACGACTAGCGGGGGGGAGTAATGAGCAGTTCTTC. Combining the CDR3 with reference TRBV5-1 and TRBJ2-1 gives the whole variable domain KAGVTQTPRYLIKTRGQQVTLSCSPISGHRSVSWYQQTPGQGLQFLFEYFSETQRNKGNFPGRFSGRQFSNSRSEMNVSTLELGDSALYLCASSVRLAGGSNEQFFGPGTRLTVL.

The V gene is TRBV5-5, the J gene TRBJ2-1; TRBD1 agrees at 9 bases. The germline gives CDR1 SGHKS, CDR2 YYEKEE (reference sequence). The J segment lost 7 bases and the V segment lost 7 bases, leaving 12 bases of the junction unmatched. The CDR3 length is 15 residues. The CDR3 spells CASEFWGTGYNEQFF. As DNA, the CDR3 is TGTGCCAGCGAGTTTTGGGGGACAGGGTATAATGAGCAGTTCTTC.

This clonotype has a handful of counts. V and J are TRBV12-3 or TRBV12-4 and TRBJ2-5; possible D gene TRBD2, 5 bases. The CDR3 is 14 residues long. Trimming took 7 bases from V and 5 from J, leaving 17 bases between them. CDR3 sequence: CASTPPAQRETQYF. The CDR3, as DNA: TGTGCCAGCACACCCCCCGCCCAGCGGGAGACCCAGTACTTC.

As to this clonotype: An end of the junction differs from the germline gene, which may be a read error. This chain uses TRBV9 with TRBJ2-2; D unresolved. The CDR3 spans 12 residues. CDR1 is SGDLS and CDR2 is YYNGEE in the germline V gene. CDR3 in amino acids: CSSSAEIGELFF. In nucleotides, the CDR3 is TGTTCCAGCAGCGCCGAGATCGGGGAGCTGTTTTTT.

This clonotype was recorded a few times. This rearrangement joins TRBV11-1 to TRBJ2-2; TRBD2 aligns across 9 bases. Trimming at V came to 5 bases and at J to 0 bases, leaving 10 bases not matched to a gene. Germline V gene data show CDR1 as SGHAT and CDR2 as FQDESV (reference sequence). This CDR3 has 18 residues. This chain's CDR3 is CASSPRTSENTNTGELFF. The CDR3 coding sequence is TGTGCCAGCAGCCCCCGGACTAGCGAGAATACGAACACCGGGGAGCTGTTTTTT.

In DNA form, the CDR3 reads TGTGCCAGCAGCTTAGTACTACAACTGTACCAAGAGACCCAGTACTTC. Amino acids: CASSLVLQLYQETQYF. The rearrangement joins TRBV7-2 to TRBJ2-5; D gene uncertain. V was shortened by 1 base and J by 0 bases, with 12 bases between the two germline ends. The V gene's germline CDR1 is SGHTA and CDR2 FQGNSA. The CDR3 has 16 amino acids.